These T cell receptor beta chains were read from a single sample in a study of regulatory T cells in long-lasting Graves disease. TCRdb reanalysed the multiplex PCR reads using MiXCR and keeps one entry per CDR3 protein. The repertoire holds about 400,000 distinct CDR3 sequences, approximately 16% seen once, with about 7.8% in the top ten. These data also featured in a second study, about T cells in Graves' hyperthyroidism and ophthalmopathy.

This specimen was peripheral blood mononuclear cells (PBMCs), taken at new diagnosis, from a patient treated with antithyroid drugs. The receptors shown here come from a woman in her thirties or forties with Graves disease. Each CDR3 is given with its conserved first and last residue. D genes are given only for firm matches. Some rows have no size entry. The others give once, few or many, or a class for an expanded clone.

J gene | V gene | clone size | D gene | CDR3 DNA | CDR3 protein
TRBJ2-5 | TRBV15 | many | NA | TGTGCCACCAGCGGACAGTACCAAGAGACCCAGTACTTC | CATSGQYQETQYF
TRBJ2-1 | TRBV27 | many | NA | TGTGCCAGCAGCTCCTGGTCTAGGGGCAATGAGCAGTTCTTC | CASSSWSRGNEQFF
TRBJ1-6 | TRBV4-3 | NA | TRBD1 | TGCGCCAGCAGCCAATACGGACAGGCCCCGGGTAAAGATTCACCCCTCCACTTT | CASSQYGQAPGKDSPLHF
TRBJ2-2 | TRBV28 | many | TRBD1 | TGTGCCAGCGCCCGCAAGGGGGCTAGTACCGGGGAGCTGTTTTTT | CASARKGASTGELFF
TRBJ1-4 | TRBV20-1 | few | NA | TGCAGTGCTAGTCCCCCCGGGGTAACTAATGAAAAACTGTTTTTT | CSASPPGVTNEKLFF
TRBJ1-1 | TRBV28 | NA | NA | TGTGCCAGCAGTCCTGTACCGGGGGTTGGGCACACTGAAGCTTTCTTT | CASSPVPGVGHTEAFF
TRBJ2-5 | TRBV18 | NA | NA | TGTGCCAGCTCACCTGGCAGTATCCAAGAGACCCACTACTTC | CASSPGSIQETHYF
TRBJ2-3 | TRBV27 | many | NA | TGTGCCAGCAGAGTCACTAGCACAGATACGCAGTATTTT | CASRVTSTDTQYF
TRBJ1-2 | TRBV12-3/TRBV12-4 | many | TRBD1 | TGTGCCAGCACTCGGGACAGATTAGGCTACACCTTC | CASTRDRLGYTF
TRBJ1-4 | TRBV6-1 | many | NA | TGTGCCAGCGGGGACGGTGAAAAACTGTTTTTT | CASGDGEKLFF
TRBJ2-3 | TRBV6-2/TRBV6-3 | NA | NA | TGTGCCAGCAGTAGGAATCCAGGGGCGGTGGATACGCAGTATTTT | CASSRNPGAVDTQYF
TRBJ2-6 | TRBV10-3 | few | TRBD1 | TGTGCCATCAGTGAACCACAGGGGGCTGTTGGGGCCAACGTCCTGACTTTC | CAISEPQGAVGANVLTF
TRBJ1-1 | TRBV11-1 | NA | NA | TGCGCCAGCAGCCAAGATTTCCCCGGAGGCACTGAAGCTTTCTTT | CASSQDFPGGTEAFF
TRBJ1-1 | TRBV6-1 | many | TRBD1 | TGTGCCACCCAGGGGGTGAACACTGAAGCTTTCTTT | CATQGVNTEAFF
TRBJ2-3 | TRBV6-2/TRBV6-3 | many | TRBD2 | TGTGCCAGCAGTTACCCTAGCGGGAAGATCACAGATACGCAGTATTTT | CASSYPSGKITDTQYF
TRBJ2-7 | TRBV6-5 | many | TRBD2 | TGTGCCAGCAGTTCCCTCCCCCCTCTAGCGGGAGGGGACGAGCAGTACTTC | CASSSLPPLAGGDEQYF
TRBJ1-5 | TRBV12-3/TRBV12-4 | many | TRBD1 | TGTGCCAGCAGTTTATGGGGGGGACAGGGCGTCAATCAGCCCCAGCATTTT | CASSLWGGQGVNQPQHF
TRBJ1-5 | TRBV20-1 | few | TRBD1 | TGCAGTGCAAAAGGGACAGGGTGGGATCAGCCCCAGCATTTT | CSAKGTGWDQPQHF
TRBJ1-3 | TRBV7-2 | NA | NA | TGTGCCAGCAGCCGCTGGGGGGACGACTCCTACTCTGGAAACACCATATATTTT | CASSRWGDDSYSGNTIYF
TRBJ2-1 | TRBV2 | many | NA | TGTGCCAGCCTTGGGGATTATGAGCAGTTCTTC | CASLGDYEQFF
TRBJ2-5 | TRBV7-2 | many | NA | TGTGCCAGCAGCTTAAGGTCAGCACAAGAGACCCAGTACTTC | CASSLRSAQETQYF
TRBJ2-3 | TRBV4-1 | NA | NA | TGCGCCAGCAGCCAGGTCAGCACAGATACGCAGTATTTT | CASSQVSTDTQYF
TRBJ1-5 | TRBV3-1 | many | TRBD1 | TGTGCCAGCAGCCAAACAGGGGGCACTCAGCCCCAGCATTTT | CASSQTGGTQPQHF
TRBJ2-3 | TRBV5-1 | many | TRBD2 | TGCGCCAGCAGCGTAGCGGGAGCGTCTCTGGCAGATACGCAGTATTTT | CASSVAGASLADTQYF
TRBJ1-2 | TRBV6-2/TRBV6-3 | many | NA | TGTGCCAGCAGTGAATGGGGCAAATTAGCTAACTATGGCTACACCTTC | CASSEWGKLANYGYTF
TRBJ2-5 | TRBV4-3 | many | NA | TGCGCCAGCAGCCAAGAAGGGTCCTCTCAAGAGACCCAGTACTTC | CASSQEGSSQETQYF
TRBJ2-1 | TRBV19 | many | NA | TGTGCCACAATCTCCAGGGCCCCAAGCTCCTACAATGAGCAGTTCTTC | CATISRAPSSYNEQFF
TRBJ1-4 | TRBV29-1 | NA | NA | TGCAGCGTTGGATTTATAGGAGACGGAAAACTGTTTTTT | CSVGFIGDGKLFF
TRBJ2-3 | TRBV28 | many | TRBD2 | TGTGCCAGCAGTTTATCGTGGGGGAGGGCTGCAGATACGCAGTATTTT | CASSLSWGRAADTQYF
TRBJ1-3 | TRBV30 | NA | TRBD1 | TGTGCCTGGAGTCGGACAGGGTCTGGAAACACCATATATTTT | CAWSRTGSGNTIYF
TRBJ1-5 | TRBV28 | many | NA | TGTGCCAGCAGTTCTTTCGATCGAGGGGGGCAGCCCCAGCATTTT | CASSSFDRGGQPQHF
TRBJ2-7 | TRBV11-2 | NA | NA | TGTGCCAGCAGCTTATATGGGGGCAGGACGAACTCCTACGAGCAGTACTTC | CASSLYGGRTNSYEQYF
TRBJ2-3 | TRBV27 | many | NA | TGTGCCAGCAGACCCTACGGGGTGAGCACAGATACGCAGTATTTT | CASRPYGVSTDTQYF
TRBJ1-1 | TRBV10-3 | once | NA | TGTGCCATCCGAGGGGACACTGAAGCTTTCTTT | CAIRGDTEAFF
TRBJ1-5 | TRBV7-2 | many | NA | TGTGCCAGCAGCGCAGGGACACTTCAGCCCCAGCATTTT | CASSAGTLQPQHF
TRBJ2-7 | TRBV28 | many | NA | TGTGCCTACGGGCGGGCCTACGAGCAGTACTTC | CAYGRAYEQYF
TRBJ1-1 | TRBV20-1 | NA | TRBD1 | TGCAGTGCTAGACCTCCCGGACAGGGTTTAACTGAAGCTTTCTTT | CSARPPGQGLTEAFF
TRBJ2-5 | TRBV18 | many | TRBD1 | TGTGCCAGCGCAGGGACAGGTCTGGAGACCCAGTACTTC | CASAGTGLETQYF
TRBJ1-6 | TRBV20-1 | NA | TRBD1 | TGCAGTGCTAGGTGGACAGGAGCAAATTCACCCCTCCACTTT | CSARWTGANSPLHF
TRBJ1-5 | TRBV27 | NA | TRBD1 | TGTGCCAGCAGTTCCCAAGGTTGGGACAGTCGGTTTAATCAGCCCCAGCATTTT | CASSSQGWDSRFNQPQHF
TRBJ1-5 | TRBV2 | NA | NA | TGTGCCAGCAGTTTAGGAGGGGCGAGGCAGCCCCAGCATTTT | CASSLGGARQPQHF
TRBJ2-7 | TRBV4-1 | NA | NA | TGCGCCAGCAGCCAAGCCGGGCACTCCTACGAGCAGTACTTC | CASSQAGHSYEQYF
TRBJ2-3 | TRBV12-3/TRBV12-4 | many | TRBD1 | TGTGCCAGCAGTCCGGACAGGTTCACAGATACGCAGTATTTT | CASSPDRFTDTQYF
TRBJ2-3 | TRBV4-1 | few | TRBD2 | TGCGCCAGCAGCCAAGCCCCCCCAGCGGGAGGGGCAGATACGCAGTATTTT | CASSQAPPAGGADTQYF
TRBJ2-2 | TRBV24-1 | NA | NA | TGTGCCACCAGTGATCCCGGCCGGGTTTCTGGCGGGGAGCTGTTTTTT | CATSDPGRVSGGELFF
TRBJ2-1 | TRBV30 | many | TRBD2 | TGTGCCTGGAGTATTGGGACTAGAGTTTACAATGAGCAGTTCTTC | CAWSIGTRVYNEQFF
TRBJ1-4 | TRBV28 | many | NA | TGTGCCAGCAGTTGGCCCGGAACTAATGAAAAACTGTTTTTT | CASSWPGTNEKLFF
TRBJ2-1 | TRBV6-9 | NA | TRBD2 | TGTGCCAGCAGTTACCCAGCGGGGGTAGGTGAGCAGTTCTTC | CASSYPAGVGEQFF
TRBJ2-1 | TRBV15 | few | TRBD2 | TGTGCCACCAGGGACAGGTTCAGGCAGGGACTAGCGGGGGGGAATGAGCAGTTCTTC | CATRDRFRQGLAGGNEQFF
TRBJ1-2 | TRBV14 | many | TRBD1 | TGTGCCAGCAGCCTGGACAGGGATGGCTACACCTTC | CASSLDRDGYTF
TRBJ2-7 | TRBV12-3/TRBV12-4 | many | TRBD2 | TGTGCCAGCAGTTTAGGTGGGGACTACTCCTACGAGCAGTACTTC | CASSLGGDYSYEQYF